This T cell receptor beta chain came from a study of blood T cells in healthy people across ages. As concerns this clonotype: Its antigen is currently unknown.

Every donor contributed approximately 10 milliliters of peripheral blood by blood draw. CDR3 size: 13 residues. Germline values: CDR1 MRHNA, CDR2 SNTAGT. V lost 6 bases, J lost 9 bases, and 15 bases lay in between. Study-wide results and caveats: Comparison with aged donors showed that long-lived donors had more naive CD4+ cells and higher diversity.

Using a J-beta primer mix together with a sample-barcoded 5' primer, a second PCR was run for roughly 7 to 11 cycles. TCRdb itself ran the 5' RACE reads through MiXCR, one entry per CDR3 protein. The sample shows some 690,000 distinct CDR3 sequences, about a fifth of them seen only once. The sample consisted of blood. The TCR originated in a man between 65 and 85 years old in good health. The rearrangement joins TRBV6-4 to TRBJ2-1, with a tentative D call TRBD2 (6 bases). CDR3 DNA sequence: TGTGCCAGCAGCGATGAGGCGGAGGGTGAGCAGTTCTTC. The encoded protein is CASSDEAEGEQFF.